What follows is one T cell receptor (beta chain) and its context. Antigen specificity is unknown. These data come from a study of cytomegalovirus exposure and HLA in healthy donors. Study context: In an earlier analysis, 90 million to 120 million unique TCR beta sequences were found from about 179 million T cells.

The CDR3 totals 14 residues. V trimming: 4 bases; J trimming: 3 bases; junction bases outside the gene matches: 5. Germline V gene lookup returns CDR1 SGHNT and CDR2 YYREEE (reference sequence). Study outcomes and limitations: After further analysis at a later stage, 16,951 TCR beta sequences were associated with HLA alleles at 0.05 false discovery rate.

The PCR had 60 Vbeta and 13 Jbeta primers. Using immunoSEQ multiplex PCR, the repertoire was profiled, and TCRdb retains in-frame clones only, with some absent. There are 150,000 or so clones in the sample; more than 60% occur only once, and about 7.7% lies in the top ten. Sample: PBMCs. The chain recombines TRBV5-4 with TRBJ2-5, with 8 bases lining up with TRBD2. The sequence came from a woman aged 40-49 years in good health and CMV-seropositive. CDR3 residues: CASSTGTREETQYF. The CDR3, as DNA: TGTGCCAGCAGCACCGGGACTAGAGAAGAGACCCAGTACTTC.